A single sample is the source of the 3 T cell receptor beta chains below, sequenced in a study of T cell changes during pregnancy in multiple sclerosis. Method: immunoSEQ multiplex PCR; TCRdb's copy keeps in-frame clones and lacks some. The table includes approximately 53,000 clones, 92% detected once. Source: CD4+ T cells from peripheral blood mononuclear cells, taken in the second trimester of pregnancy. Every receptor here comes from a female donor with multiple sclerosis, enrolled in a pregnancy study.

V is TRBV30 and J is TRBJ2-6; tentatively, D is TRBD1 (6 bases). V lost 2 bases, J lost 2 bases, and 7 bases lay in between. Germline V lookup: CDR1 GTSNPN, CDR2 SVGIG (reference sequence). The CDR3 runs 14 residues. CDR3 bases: TGTGCCTGGAGTTGGACAGCTGGGGCCAACGTCCTGACTTTC. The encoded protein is CAWSWTAGANVLTF. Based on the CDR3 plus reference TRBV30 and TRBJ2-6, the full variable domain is SQTIHQWPATLVQPVGSPLSLECTVEGTSNPNLYWYRQAAGRGLQLLFYSVGIGQISSEVPQNLSASRPQDRQFILSSKKLLLSDSGFYLCAWSWTAGANVLTFGAGSRLTVL.

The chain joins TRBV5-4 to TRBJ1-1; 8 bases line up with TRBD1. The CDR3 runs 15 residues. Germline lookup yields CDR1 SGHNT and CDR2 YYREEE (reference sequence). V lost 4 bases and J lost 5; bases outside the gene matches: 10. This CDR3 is CASSVPSTGGTEAFF. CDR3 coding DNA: TGTGCCAGCAGCGTTCCCTCAACAGGGGGGACTGAAGCTTTCTTT.

The CDR3 reads CASSFRTGRGMNTEAFF. The CDR3 coding sequence is TGTGCCAGCTCATTCCGGACAGGGCGAGGCATGAACACTGAAGCTTTCTTT. The chain combines TRBV18 with TRBJ1-1; 8 nucleotides match TRBD1. Germline V CDR1 and CDR2: KGHSH, LQKENI. The CDR3 has 17 residues. V gave up 5 bases and J gave up 0 bases; unmatched junction bases: 11.